One T cell receptor beta chain is described in this entry. Its antigen is as yet unknown. The ends were cut back, 0 bases at V and 4 bases at J, with 12 bases in the middle. The germline V gene encodes CDR1 SGDLS and CDR2 YYNGEE. This CDR3 contains 15 residues. These data originate in a study of cytotoxic CD8 clonotypes in ibrutinib-treated CLL. Background on the study: Sequenced samples delivered averages of 255,043 productive templates and tens of thousands of productive rearrangements. Findings and caveats of the study: Circulating CD8+ T-cell counts were tracked by baseline clonality, which exceeded that of age-matched healthy donors. Clonotypes that were public were uncommon, and they contracted or stayed stable on treatment. Before falling back toward baseline at progression, clonality had risen at the time of ibrutinib response.

TCRdb's copy holds only in-frame clones and misses some; the assay was immunoSEQ multiplex PCR. Of about 14,000 clones listed, under 70% were seen once; the top ten hold 4.5% to 5.5%. The chain employs TRBV9 and TRBJ2-3; maybe TRBD1 (5 bases). The input for sequencing was PBMCs, taken before ibrutinib treatment. The TCR was taken from a human donor with chronic lymphocytic leukemia. The CDR3 protein is CASSVAGFVADTQYF. The CDR3 DNA follows: TGTGCCAGCAGCGTAGCAGGGTTTGTGGCAGATACGCAGTATTTT.